This T cell receptor beta chain emerged from a study of blood T cell repertoires in COVID-19. CDR3 length: 13 residues. The germline V and J ends were trimmed by 8 bases and 0 bases, with 10 bases remaining between them. The germline V gene has CDR1 SNHLY and CDR2 FYNNEI. Data came from immunoSEQ multiplex PCR; TCRdb stores just in-frame clones and leaves some out. Of around 100,000 clones listed, roughly two thirds are singletons. The receptor's source is a man at least 80 years old with acute or convalescent COVID-19. Sequenced input: peripheral blood. The V call is TRBV2, the J call TRBJ1-1; D call uncertain. CDR3 bases: TGTGCCAGCGAGAGAGTTATGAACACTGAAGCTTTCTTT. Its translation: CASERVMNTEAFF.